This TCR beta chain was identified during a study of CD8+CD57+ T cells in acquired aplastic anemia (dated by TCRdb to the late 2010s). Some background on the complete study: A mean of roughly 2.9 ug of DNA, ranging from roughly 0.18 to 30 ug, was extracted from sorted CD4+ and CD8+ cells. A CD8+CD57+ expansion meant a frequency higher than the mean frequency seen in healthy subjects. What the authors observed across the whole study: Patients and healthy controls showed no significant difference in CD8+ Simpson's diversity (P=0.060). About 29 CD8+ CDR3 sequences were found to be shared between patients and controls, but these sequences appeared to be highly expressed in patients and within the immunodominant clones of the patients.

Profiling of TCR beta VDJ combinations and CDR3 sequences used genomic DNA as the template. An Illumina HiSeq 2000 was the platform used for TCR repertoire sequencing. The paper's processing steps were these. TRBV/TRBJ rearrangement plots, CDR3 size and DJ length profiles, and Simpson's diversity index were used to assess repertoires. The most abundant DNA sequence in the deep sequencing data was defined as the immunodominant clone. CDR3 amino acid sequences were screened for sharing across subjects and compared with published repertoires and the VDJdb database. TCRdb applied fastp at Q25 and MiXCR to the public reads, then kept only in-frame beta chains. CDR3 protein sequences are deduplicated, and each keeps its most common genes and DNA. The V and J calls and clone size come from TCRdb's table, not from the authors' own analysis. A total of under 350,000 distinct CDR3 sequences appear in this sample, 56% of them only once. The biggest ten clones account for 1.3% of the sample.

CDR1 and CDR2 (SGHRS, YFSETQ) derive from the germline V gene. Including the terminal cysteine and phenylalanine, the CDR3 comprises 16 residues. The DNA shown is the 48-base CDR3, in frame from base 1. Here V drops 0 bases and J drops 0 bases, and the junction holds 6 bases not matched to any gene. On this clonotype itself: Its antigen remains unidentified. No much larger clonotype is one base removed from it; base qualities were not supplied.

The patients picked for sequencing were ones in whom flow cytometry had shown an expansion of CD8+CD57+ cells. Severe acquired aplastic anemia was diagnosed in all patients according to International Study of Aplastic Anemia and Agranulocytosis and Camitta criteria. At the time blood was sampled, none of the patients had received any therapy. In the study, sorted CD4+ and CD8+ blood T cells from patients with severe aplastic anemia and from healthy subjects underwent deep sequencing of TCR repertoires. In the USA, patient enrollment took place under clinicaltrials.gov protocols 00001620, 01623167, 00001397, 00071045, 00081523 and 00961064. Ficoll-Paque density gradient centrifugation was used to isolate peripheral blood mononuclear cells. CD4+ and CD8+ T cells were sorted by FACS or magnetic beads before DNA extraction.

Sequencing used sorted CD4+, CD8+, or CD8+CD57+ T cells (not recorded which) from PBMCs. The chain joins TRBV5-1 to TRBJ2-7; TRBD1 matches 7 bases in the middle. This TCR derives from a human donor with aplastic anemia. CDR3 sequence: CASSLGYRGSSYEQYF. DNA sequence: TGCGCCAGCAGCTTGGGTTACAGGGGCAGCTCCTACGAGCAGTACTTC.